A selection of T cell receptor beta chains follows, all from one sample in a study of blood T cell repertoires in COVID-19. Sequencing used immunoSEQ multiplex PCR; TCRdb keeps in-frame clones, though not all of them. This table holds some 530,000 clones, 80% to 90% found once. Sequenced material: peripheral blood. Every receptor here comes from a human donor in a cohort sampled during active COVID-19. The CDR3 runs from the conserved cysteine through the conserved F or W. The D gene is left open where the match is weak.

d_call	v_call	j_call	cdr3_aa
TRBD2	TRBV10-3	TRBJ2-7	CAISEDSRDYRYEQYF
-	TRBV30	TRBJ1-3	CACPAGANSGNTIYF
TRBD2	TRBV7-8	TRBJ2-7	CASSRTSDYEQYF
TRBD2	TRBV5-6	TRBJ2-7	CASSLGFSGTSYEQYF
-	TRBV6-5	TRBJ2-1	CASSYSGLPTPYEQFF
TRBD2	TRBV19	TRBJ2-2	CASSREREGNTGELFF
TRBD1	TRBV2	TRBJ2-7	CASSDIQGAHYEQYF
-	TRBV2	TRBJ2-7	CASTEAIRASYEQYF
-	TRBV7-3	TRBJ2-3	CASSLRVPPTDTQYF
-	TRBV5-1	TRBJ1-1	CASSPGGRTEAFF
-	TRBV14	TRBJ1-3	CASSQDLSLSGNTIYF
TRBD1	TRBV6-5	TRBJ2-7	CASSRTGGREQYF
-	TRBV28	TRBJ2-1	CASRNTQGSYNEQFF
TRBD1	TRBV19	TRBJ1-1	CASSRTPGGAMNTEAFF
TRBD1	TRBV7-2	TRBJ2-7	CASTRTGGYEQYF
-	TRBV28	TRBJ1-6	CASSLSGSTYNSPLHF
-	TRBV9	TRBJ2-7	CASSGYTGEQYF
TRBD2	TRBV19	TRBJ2-6	CASSKTSGSPGANVLTF
TRBD2	TRBV5-1	TRBJ2-4	CASSSSGSVAKNIQYF